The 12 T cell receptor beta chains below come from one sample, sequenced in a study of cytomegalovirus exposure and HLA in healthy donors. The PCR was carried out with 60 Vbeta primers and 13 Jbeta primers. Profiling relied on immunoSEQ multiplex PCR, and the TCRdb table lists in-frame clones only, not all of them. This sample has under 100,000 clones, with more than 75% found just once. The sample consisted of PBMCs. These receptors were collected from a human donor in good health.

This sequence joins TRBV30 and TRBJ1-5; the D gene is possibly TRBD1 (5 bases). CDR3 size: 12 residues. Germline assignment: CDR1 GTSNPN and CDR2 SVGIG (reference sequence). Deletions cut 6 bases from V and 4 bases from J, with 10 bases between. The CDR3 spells CACDQGNQPQHF. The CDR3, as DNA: TGTGCCTGTGATCAGGGAAATCAGCCCCAGCATTTT.

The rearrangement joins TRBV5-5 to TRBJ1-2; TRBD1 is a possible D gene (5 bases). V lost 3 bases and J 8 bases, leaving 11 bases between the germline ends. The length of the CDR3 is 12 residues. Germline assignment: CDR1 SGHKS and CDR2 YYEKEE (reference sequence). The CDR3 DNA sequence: TGTGCCAGCAGCTACGACAGAATAGGCTACACCTTC. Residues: CASSYDRIGYTF.

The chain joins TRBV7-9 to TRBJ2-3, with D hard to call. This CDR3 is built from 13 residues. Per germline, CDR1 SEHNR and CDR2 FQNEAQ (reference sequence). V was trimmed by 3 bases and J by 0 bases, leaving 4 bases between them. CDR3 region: CASSFLSTDTQYF. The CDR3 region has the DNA TGTGCCAGCAGCTTTTTAAGCACAGATACGCAGTATTTT.

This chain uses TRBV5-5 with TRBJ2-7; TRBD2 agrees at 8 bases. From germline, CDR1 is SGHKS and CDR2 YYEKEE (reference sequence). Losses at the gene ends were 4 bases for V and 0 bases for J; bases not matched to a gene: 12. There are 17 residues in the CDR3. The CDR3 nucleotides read TGTGCCAGCAGCGCTCTTCGGGGGGGAATCGTCTCCTACGAGCAGTACTTC. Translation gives CASSALRGGIVSYEQYF.

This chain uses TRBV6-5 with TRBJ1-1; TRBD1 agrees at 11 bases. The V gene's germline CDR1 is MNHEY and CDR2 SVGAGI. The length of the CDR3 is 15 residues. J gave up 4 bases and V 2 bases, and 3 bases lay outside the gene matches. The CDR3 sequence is CASSYLGQGGTEAFF. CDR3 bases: TGTGCCAGCAGTTACCTGGGACAGGGGGGCACTGAAGCTTTCTTT.

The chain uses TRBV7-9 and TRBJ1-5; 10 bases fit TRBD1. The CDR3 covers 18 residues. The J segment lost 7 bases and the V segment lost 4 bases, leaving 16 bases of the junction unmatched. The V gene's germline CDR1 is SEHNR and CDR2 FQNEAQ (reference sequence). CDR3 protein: CASSSQGQGPLREQPQHF. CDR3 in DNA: TGTGCCAGCAGCTCCCAGGGACAGGGGCCACTTAGGGAACAGCCCCAGCATTTT. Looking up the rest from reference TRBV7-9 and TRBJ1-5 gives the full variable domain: DTGVSQNPRHKITKRGQNVTFRCDPISEHNRLYWYRQTLGQGPEFLTYFQNEAQLEKSRLLSDRFSAERPKGSFSTLEIQRTEQGDSAMYLCASSSQGQGPLREQPQHFGDGTRLSIL.

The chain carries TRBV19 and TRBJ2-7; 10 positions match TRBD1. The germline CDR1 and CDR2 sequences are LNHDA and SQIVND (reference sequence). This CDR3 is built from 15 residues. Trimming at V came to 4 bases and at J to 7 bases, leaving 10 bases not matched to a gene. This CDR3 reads CASSRTGTGAREQYF. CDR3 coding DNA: TGTGCCAGTAGTAGAACCGGGACAGGGGCTAGAGAGCAGTACTTC.

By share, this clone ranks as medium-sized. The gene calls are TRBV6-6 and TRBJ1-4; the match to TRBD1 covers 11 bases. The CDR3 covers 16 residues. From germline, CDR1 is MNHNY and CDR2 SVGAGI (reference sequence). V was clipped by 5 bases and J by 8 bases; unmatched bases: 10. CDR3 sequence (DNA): TGTGCCAGCAGTCGACGCCGGGACAGGGGGGACGAAAAACTGTTTTTT. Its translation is CASSRRRDRGDEKLFF.

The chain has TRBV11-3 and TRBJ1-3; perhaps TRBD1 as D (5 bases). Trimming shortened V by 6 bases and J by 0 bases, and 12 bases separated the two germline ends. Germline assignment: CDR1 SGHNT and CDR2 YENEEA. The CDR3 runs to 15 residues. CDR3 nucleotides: TGTGCCAGCAGTCGCGACAGCAGCTCTGGAAACACCATATATTTT. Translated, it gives CASSRDSSSGNTIYF.

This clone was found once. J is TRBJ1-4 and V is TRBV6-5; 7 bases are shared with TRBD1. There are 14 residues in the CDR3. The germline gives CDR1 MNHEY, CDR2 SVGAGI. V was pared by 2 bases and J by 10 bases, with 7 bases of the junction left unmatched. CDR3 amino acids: CASSYTSQGGKLFF. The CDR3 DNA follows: TGTGCCAGCAGTTACACATCTCAGGGGGGAAAACTGTTTTTT.

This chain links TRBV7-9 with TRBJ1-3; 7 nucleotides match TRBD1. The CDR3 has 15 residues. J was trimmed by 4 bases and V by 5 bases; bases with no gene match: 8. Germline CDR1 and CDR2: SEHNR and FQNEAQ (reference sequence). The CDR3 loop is CASSPRQGAGNTIYF. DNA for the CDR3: TGTGCCAGCAGCCCAAGACAGGGCGCGGGAAACACCATATATTTT.

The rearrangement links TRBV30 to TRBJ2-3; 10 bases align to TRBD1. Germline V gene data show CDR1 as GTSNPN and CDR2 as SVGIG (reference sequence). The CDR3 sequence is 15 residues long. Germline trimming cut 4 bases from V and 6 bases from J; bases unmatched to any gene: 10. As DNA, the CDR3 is TGTGCCTGGAACCCCCGGACAGGGGGTATGGATACGCAGTATTTT. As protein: CAWNPRTGGMDTQYF.